The subject of this entry is one T cell receptor beta chain. The sample belongs to a study of blood T cell repertoires in COVID-19. Sequencing used immunoSEQ multiplex PCR; TCRdb keeps in-frame clones, though not all of them. Among some 350,000 clones listed, 75% to 90% were seen once. V shed 0 bases and J shed 7 bases, with 10 bases lying between them. Germline-derived CDR1 and CDR2 are SGHKS and YYEKEE (reference sequence). This CDR3 region has 14 residues. Cohorts were determined from participant-reported clinical history. The receptor was isolated from a man aged 18 to 35 who had recovered from COVID-19. The chain has TRBV5-5 and TRBJ1-4, with a tentative D call TRBD1 (6 bases). The sequencing sample was made of PBMCs or T cells enriched from blood (not recorded which). CDR3 nucleotides: TGTGCCAGCAGCTTGGGGACAGTGCGTGAAAAACTGTTTTTT. It translates to CASSLGTVREKLFF.